This TCR beta chain was recorded in a study of T cell responses to AZD1222 COVID-19 vaccine. Concerning this clone itself: Its specificity is unknown.

General study points: Spike regions recognized by vaccine-associated CD4 TCRs spanned the protein, led by 160-218 and 743-854.

Here immunoSEQ multiplex PCR was the method, and the copy in TCRdb shows in-frame clones only, minus some. This table has 150,000 to 200,000 clones, roughly 90% appearing once. The CDR3 is made up of 11 amino acids. Trimming cost V 4 bases and J 5 bases, with 6 bases left between them. Germline V lookup: CDR1 MNHEY, CDR2 SMNVEV (reference sequence). The receptor was derived from an adult in good health. The V and J genes are TRBV27 and TRBJ2-7; D uncertain. Specimen: peripheral blood, collected on day 0 of AZD1222 vaccination. CDR3 sequence reads: CASSSPNEQYF. Here the CDR3 DNA reads TGTGCCAGCAGTTCCCCCAACGAGCAGTACTTC.